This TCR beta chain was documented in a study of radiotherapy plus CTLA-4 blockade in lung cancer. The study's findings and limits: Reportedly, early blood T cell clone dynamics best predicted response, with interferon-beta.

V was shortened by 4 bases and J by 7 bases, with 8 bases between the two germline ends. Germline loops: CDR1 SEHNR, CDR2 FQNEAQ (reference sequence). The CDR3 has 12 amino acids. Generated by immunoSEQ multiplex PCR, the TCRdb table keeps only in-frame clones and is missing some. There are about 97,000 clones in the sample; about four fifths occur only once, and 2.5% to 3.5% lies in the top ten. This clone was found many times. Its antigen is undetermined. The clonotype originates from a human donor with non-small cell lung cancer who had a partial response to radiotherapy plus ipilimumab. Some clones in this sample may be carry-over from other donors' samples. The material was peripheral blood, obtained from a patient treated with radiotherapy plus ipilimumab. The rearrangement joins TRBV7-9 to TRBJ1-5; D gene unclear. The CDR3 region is CASSSEGQPQHF. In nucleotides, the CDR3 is TGTGCCAGCAGCTCCGAGGGCCAGCCCCAGCATTTT.